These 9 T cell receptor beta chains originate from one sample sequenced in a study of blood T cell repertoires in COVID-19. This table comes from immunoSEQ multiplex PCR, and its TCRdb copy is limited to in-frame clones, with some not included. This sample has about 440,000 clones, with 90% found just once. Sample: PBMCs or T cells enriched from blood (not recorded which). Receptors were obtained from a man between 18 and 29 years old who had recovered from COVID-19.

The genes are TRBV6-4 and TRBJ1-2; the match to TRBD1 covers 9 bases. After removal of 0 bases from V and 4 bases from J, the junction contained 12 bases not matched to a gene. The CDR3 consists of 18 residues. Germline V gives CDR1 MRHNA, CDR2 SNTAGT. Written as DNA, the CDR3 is TGTGCCAGCAGTGACTCTTACTCGGGGACAGGGACTCCCTATGGCTACACCTTC. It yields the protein CASSDSYSGTGTPYGYTF.

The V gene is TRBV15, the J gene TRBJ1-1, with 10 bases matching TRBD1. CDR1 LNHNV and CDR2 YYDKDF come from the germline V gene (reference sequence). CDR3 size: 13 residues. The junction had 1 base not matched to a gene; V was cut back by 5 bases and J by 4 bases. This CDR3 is CATSGDRGTEAFF. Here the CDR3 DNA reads TGTGCCACCAGCGGGGACAGGGGCACTGAAGCTTTCTTT.

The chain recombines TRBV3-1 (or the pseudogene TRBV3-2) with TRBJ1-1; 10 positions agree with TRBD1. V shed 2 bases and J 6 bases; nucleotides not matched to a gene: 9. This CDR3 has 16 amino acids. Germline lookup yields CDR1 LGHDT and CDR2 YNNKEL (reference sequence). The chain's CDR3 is CASSQKWGQGLPEAFF. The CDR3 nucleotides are TGTGCCAGCAGCCAAAAGTGGGGACAGGGGCTGCCTGAAGCTTTCTTT.

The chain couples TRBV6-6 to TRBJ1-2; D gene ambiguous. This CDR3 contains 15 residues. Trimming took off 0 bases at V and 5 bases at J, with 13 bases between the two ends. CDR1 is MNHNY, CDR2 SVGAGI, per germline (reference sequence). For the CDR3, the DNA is TGTGCCAGCAGTTACTCGGAGGGATCCATTTATGGCTACACCTTC. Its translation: CASSYSEGSIYGYTF.

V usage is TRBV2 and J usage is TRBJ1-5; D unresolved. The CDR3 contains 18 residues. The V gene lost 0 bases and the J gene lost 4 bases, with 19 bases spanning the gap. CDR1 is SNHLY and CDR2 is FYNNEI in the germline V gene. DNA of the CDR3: TGTGCCAGCAGTGAAGCGTCATACATCAGGAGGTTAAATCAGCCCCAGCATTTT. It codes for CASSEASYIRRLNQPQHF.

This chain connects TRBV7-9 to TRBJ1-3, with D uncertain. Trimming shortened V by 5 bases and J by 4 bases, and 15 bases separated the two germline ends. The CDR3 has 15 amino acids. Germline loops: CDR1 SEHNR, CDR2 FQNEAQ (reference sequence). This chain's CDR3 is CASSRALLAGNTIYF. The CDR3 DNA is TGTGCCAGCAGCCGGGCCCTCTTAGCGGGAAACACCATATATTTT.

DNA of the CDR3: TGCGCCAGCCGTGGGAGAAGCTCCTACAATGAGCAGTTCTTC. It is translated as CASRGRSSYNEQFF. V usage is TRBV10-2 and J usage is TRBJ2-1; D might be TRBD2 (5 bases). This CDR3 spans 14 amino acids. Germline assignment: CDR1 WSHSY and CDR2 SAAADI. The germline V and J ends were trimmed by 8 bases and 0 bases, with 11 bases remaining between them.

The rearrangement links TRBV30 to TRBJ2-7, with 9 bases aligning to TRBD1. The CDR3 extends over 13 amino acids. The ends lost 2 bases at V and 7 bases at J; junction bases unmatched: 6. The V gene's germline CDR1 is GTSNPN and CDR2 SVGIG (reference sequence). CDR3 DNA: TGTGCCTGGAGTCTACTACAGGGGGCTGAGCAGTACTTC. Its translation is CAWSLLQGAEQYF.

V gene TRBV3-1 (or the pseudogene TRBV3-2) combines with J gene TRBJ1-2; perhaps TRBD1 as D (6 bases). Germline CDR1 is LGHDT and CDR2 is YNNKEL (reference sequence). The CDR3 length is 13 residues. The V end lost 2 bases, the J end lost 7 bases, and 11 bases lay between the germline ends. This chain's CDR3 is CASSQQGRGGYTF. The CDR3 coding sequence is TGTGCCAGCAGCCAACAGGGGAGAGGTGGCTACACCTTC.